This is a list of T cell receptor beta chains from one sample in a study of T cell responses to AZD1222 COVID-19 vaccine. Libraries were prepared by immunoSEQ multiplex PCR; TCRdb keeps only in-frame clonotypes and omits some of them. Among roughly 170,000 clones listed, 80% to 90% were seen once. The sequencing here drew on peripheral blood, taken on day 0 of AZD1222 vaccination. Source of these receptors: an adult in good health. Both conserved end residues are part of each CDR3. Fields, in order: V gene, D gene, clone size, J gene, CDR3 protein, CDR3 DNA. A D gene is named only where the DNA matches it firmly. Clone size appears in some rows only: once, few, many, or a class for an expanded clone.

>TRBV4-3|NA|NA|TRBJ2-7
CASSQDLGASSCEQYF
TGCGCCAGCAGCCAAGATTTAGGGGCCAGCTCCTGCGAGCAGTACTTC
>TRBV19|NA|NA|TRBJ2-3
CASSIRGYTDTQYF
TGTGCCAGTAGTATTAGGGGGTACACAGATACGCAGTATTTT
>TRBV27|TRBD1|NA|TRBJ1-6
CASRTYRGDSPLHF
TGTGCCAGCAGAACCTACAGGGGGGACTCACCCCTCCACTTT
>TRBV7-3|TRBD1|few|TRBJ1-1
CASSPQGANTEAFF
TGTGCCAGCAGCCCACAGGGGGCTAACACTGAAGCTTTCTTT
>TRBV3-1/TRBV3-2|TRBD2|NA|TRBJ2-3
CASSQLAGVTDTQYF
TGTGCCAGCAGCCAACTAGCGGGAGTGACAGATACGCAGTATTTT
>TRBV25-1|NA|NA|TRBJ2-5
CASSERFSQETQYF
TGTGCCAGCAGTGAACGCTTCAGCCAAGAGACCCAGTACTTC
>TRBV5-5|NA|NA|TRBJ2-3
CASSLAPRSTDTQYF
TGTGCCAGCAGCTTGGCCCCACGGAGCACAGATACGCAGTATTTT
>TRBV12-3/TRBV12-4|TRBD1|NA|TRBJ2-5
CASWTGAQETQYF
TGTGCCAGCTGGACAGGGGCGCAAGAGACCCAGTACTTC
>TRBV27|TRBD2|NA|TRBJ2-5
CASRHGGVVREGETQYF
TGTGCCAGCCGGCACGGGGGGGTCGTACGGGAAGGGGAGACCCAGTACTTC
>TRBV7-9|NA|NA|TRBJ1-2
CASSLGQTLYGYTF
TGTGCCAGCAGCTTAGGACAGACTCTCTATGGCTACACCTTC
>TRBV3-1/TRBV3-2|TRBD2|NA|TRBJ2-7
CASSTRGRGVVYEQYF
TGTGCCAGCAGCACCCGCGGGCGGGGGGTTGTGTACGAGCAGTACTTC
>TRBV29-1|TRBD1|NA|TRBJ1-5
CSVQTGTGDQPQHF
TGCAGCGTGCAGACCGGGACAGGGGATCAGCCCCAGCATTTT
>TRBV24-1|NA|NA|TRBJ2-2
CATSDLSSANTGELFF
TGTGCCACCAGTGATTTGAGCTCTGCGAACACCGGGGAGCTGTTTTTT
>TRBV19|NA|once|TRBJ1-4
CASSRTEATNEKLFF
TGTGCCAGTAGTAGGACGGAAGCAACTAATGAAAAACTGTTTTTT
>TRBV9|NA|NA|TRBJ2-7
CASSVEDSVGDEQYF
TGTGCCAGCAGCGTAGAGGATAGCGTAGGGGACGAGCAGTACTTC
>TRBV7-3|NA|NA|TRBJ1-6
CASSTGGGAEYSPLHF
TGTGCCAGCAGTACAGGTGGAGGGGCAGAATATTCACCCCTCCACTTT
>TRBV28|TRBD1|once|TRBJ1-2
CASRPLTGVYGYTF
TGTGCCAGCAGACCCCTGACAGGGGTCTATGGCTACACCTTC
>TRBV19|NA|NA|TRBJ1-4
CASSMRRHANEKLFF
TGTGCCAGTAGTATGAGGAGGCACGCTAATGAAAAACTGTTTTTT
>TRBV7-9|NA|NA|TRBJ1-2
CASSFTNYGYTF
TGTGCCAGCAGCTTCACAAACTATGGCTACACCTTC
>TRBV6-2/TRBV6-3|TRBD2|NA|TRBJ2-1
CASSYLPTRAGGYEQFF
TGTGCCAGCAGTTATTTACCCACTCGGGCGGGAGGCTATGAGCAGTTCTTC
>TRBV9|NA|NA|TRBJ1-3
CASSAGGVSGNTIYF
TGTGCCAGCAGCGCGGGGGGGGTATCTGGAAACACCATATATTTT
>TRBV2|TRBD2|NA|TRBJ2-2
CASRVAGENTGELFF
TGTGCCAGCAGGGTAGCGGGAGAGAACACCGGGGAGCTGTTTTTT
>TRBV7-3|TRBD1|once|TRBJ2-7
CASSSTGGSEQYF
TGTGCCAGCAGCTCGACAGGGGGGAGCGAGCAGTACTTC
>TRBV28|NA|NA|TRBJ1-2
CASSLLAYGYTF
TGTGCCAGCAGTTTATTGGCCTATGGCTACACCTTC
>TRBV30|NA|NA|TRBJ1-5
CAWSETSGRPQHF
TGTGCCTGGAGCGAGACTTCAGGAAGGCCCCAGCATTTT
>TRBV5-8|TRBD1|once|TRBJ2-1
CASRWRTGFYNEQFF
TGTGCCAGTCGCTGGCGGACAGGGTTCTACAATGAGCAGTTCTTC
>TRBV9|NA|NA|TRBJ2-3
CASSSRRGADTQYF
TGTGCCAGCAGCTCAAGAAGAGGAGCGGATACGCAGTATTTT
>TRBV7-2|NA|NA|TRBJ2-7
CASSLTIAQAYEQYF
TGTGCCAGCAGCTTAACGATAGCCCAAGCTTACGAGCAGTACTTC
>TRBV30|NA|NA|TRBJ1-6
CAWSLLSPLHF
TGTGCCTGGAGTCTGCTTTCACCCCTCCACTTT
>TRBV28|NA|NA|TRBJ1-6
CASSFEQVWVSPLHF
TGTGCCAGCAGTTTCGAACAGGTCTGGGTTTCACCCCTCCACTTT
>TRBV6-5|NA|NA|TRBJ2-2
CASSSRATGELFF
TGTGCCAGCAGTTCTAGGGCCACCGGGGAGCTGTTTTTT
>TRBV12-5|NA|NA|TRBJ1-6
CASGLTGSGYNSPLHF
TGTGCTAGTGGACTGACAGGTTCCGGCTATAATTCACCCCTCCACTTT
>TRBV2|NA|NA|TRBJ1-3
CASSAGFGNTIYF
TGTGCCAGCAGTGCTGGGTTTGGAAACACCATATATTTT
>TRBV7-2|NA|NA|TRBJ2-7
CASSLSAGLSSPYEQYF
TGTGCCAGCAGCTTATCGGCAGGACTATCCTCCCCCTACGAGCAGTACTTC
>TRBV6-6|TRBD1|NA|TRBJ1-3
CASSQPGQGIYSGNTIYF
TGTGCCAGCAGTCAACCGGGACAGGGGATTTATTCTGGAAACACCATATATTTT
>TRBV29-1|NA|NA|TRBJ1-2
CSVERGYGYTF
TGCAGCGTTGAGCGGGGATATGGCTACACCTTC
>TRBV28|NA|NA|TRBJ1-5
CASSLSPGLGAIDQPQHF
TGTGCCAGCAGTCTATCACCGGGACTCGGGGCAATCGATCAGCCCCAGCATTTT
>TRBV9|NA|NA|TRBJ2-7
CASSVGGAKEHEQYF
TGTGCCAGCAGCGTAGGTGGAGCCAAGGAACACGAGCAGTACTTC
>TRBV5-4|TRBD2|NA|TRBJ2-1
CASSASGRAHNEQFF
TGTGCCAGCAGCGCTAGCGGGAGAGCCCACAATGAGCAGTTCTTC
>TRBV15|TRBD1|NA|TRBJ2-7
CATSSDRASKAYEQYF
TGTGCCACCAGTTCGGACAGGGCTTCGAAGGCCTACGAGCAGTACTTC
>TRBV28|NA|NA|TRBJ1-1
CASSLWATNTEAFF
TGTGCCAGCAGTTTATGGGCGACGAACACTGAAGCTTTCTTT
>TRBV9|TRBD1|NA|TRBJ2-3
CASSVTGEGATDTQYF
TGTGCCAGCAGCGTCACAGGGGAAGGGGCCACAGATACGCAGTATTTT
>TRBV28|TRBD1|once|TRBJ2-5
CASSYGEGTGRAETQYF
TGTGCCAGCAGTTATGGCGAGGGGACAGGGAGGGCGGAGACCCAGTACTTC
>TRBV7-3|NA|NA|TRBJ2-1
CASSSIRANEQFF
TGTGCCAGCAGCTCCATTAGGGCGAATGAGCAGTTCTTC
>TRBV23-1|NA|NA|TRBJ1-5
CASSQSEGSGPQHF
TGCGCCAGCAGTCAATCGGAGGGTTCAGGGCCCCAGCATTTT
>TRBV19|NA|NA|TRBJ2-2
CASSPPWTHHTGELFF
TGTGCCAGTAGTCCGCCCTGGACACACCACACCGGGGAGCTGTTTTTT
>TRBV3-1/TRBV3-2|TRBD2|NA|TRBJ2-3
CASSQDIGLGTDTQYF
TGTGCCAGCAGCCAAGATATAGGACTAGGCACAGATACGCAGTATTTT
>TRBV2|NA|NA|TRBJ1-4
CASSETTVEKLFF
TGTGCCAGCAGTGAAACGACAGTTGAAAAACTGTTTTTT
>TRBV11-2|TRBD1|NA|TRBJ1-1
CASSSGQGITEAFF
TGTGCCAGCAGCTCGGGACAGGGAATAACTGAAGCTTTCTTT
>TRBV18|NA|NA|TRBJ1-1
CASSPRSGDTEAFF
TGTGCCAGCTCACCGCGCTCGGGGGACACTGAAGCTTTCTTT
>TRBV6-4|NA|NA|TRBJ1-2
CASSSEWGDYGYTF
TGTGCCAGCAGCAGTGAATGGGGCGACTATGGCTACACCTTC
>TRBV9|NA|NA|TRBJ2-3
CASSTSGVLRDTQYF
TGTGCCAGCAGCACCTCCGGGGTCCTCCGGGATACGCAGTATTTT
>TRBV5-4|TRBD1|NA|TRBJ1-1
CASSFTGGTEAFF
TGTGCCAGCAGCTTTACAGGGGGCACTGAAGCTTTCTTT
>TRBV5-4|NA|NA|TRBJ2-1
CASSLLAEQFF
TGTGCCAGCAGCTTGCTGGCGGAGCAGTTCTTC
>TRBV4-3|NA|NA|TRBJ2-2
CASSQDHFGVPGPANTGELFF
TGCGCCAGCAGCCAAGATCATTTTGGAGTCCCAGGCCCCGCGAACACCGGGGAGCTGTTTTTT